The source of this TCR beta chain is a study of blood T cell repertoires in COVID-19. In the original processing: Reference gene primer amplification yielded estimated nucleated cell counts. Here immunoSEQ multiplex PCR was the method, and the copy in TCRdb shows in-frame clones only, minus some. The V and J calls and the clone size are those of that table, but D and trimming were determined from the DNA. The table has 250,000 to 300,000 clones, about nine tenths seen once. The CDR3 contains 14 residues. Germline V CDR1 and CDR2: SGHAT, FQNNGV. The junction had 7 bases not matched to a gene; V was cut back by 5 bases and J by 10 bases.

V usage is TRBV11-2 and J usage is TRBJ1-6; 8 bases fit TRBD1. Sequencing was done on a sample of peripheral blood. The TCR originated in a woman aged 25 to 45 with COVID-19, enrolled during active disease. CDR3 protein: CASSLNRGKSPLHF. The CDR3 DNA follows: TGTGCCAGCAGCCTCAACAGGGGGAAGTCACCCCTCCACTTT.